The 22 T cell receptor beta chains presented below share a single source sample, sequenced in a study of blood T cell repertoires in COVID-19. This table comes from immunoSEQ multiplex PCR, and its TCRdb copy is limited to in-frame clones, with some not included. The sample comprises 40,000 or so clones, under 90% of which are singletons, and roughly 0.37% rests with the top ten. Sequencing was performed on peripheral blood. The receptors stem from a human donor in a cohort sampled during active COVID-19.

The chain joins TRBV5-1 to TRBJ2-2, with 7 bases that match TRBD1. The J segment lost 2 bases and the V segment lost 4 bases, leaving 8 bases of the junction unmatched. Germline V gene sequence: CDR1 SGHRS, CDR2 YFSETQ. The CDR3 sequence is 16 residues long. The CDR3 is CASSHTRDSNTGELFF. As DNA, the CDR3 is TGCGCCAGCAGCCACACTCGGGACAGTAACACCGGGGAGCTGTTTTTT.

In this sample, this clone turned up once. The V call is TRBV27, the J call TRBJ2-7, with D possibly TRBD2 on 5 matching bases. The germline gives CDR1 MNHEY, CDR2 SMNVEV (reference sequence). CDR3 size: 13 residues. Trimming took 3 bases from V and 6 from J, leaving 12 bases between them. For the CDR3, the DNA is TGTGCCAGCAGTTTTGGCTCCGCGGGCGAGCAGTACTTC. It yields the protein CASSFGSAGEQYF.

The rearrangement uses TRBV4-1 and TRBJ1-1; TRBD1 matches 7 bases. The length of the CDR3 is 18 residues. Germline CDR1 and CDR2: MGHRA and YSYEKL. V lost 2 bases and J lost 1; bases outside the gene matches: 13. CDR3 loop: CASSQSPPGQARNTEAFF. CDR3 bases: TGCGCCAGCAGCCAATCCCCCCCCGGACAGGCAAGGAACACTGAAGCTTTCTTT.

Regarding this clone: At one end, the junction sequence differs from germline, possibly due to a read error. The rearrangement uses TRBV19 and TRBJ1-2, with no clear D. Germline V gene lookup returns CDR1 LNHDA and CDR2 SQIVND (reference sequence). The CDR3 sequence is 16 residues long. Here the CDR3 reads CASSTPGGGIYGYRSF. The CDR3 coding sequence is TGTGCCAGTAGTACCCCCGGAGGAGGAATCTATGGCTACCGGTCCTTC. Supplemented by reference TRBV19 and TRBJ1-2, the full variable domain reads DGGITQSPKYLFRKEGQNVTLSCEQNLNHDAMYWYRQDPGQGLRLIYYSQIVNDFQKGDIAEGYSVSREKKESFPLTVTSAQKNPTAFYLCASSTPGGGIYGYRSFGSGTRLTVV.

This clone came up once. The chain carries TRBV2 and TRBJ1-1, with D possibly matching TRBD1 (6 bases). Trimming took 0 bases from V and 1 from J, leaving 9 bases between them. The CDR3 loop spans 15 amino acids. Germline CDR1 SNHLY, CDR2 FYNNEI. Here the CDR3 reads CASSEAEDRNTEAFF. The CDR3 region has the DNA TGTGCCAGCAGTGAAGCAGAGGACAGGAACACTGAAGCTTTCTTT.

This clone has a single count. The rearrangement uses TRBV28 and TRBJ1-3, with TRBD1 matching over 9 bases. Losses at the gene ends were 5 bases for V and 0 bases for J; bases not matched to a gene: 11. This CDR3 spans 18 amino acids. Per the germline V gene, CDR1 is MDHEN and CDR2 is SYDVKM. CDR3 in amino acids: CASSGTGPPSFSGNTIYF. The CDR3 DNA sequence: TGTGCCAGCAGTGGGACAGGGCCACCCTCTTTCTCTGGAAACACCATATATTTT.

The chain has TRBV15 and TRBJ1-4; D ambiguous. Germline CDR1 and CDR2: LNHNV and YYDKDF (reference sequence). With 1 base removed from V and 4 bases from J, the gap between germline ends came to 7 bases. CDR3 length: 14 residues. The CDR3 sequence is CATSRGKSNEKLFF. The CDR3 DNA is TGTGCCACCAGCAGAGGCAAGAGTAATGAAAAACTGTTTTTT. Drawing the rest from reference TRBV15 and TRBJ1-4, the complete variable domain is DAMVIQNPRYQVTQFGKPVTLSCSQTLNHNVMYWYQQKSSQAPKLLFHYYDKDFNNEADTPDNFQSRRPNTSFCFLDIRSPGLGDTAMYLCATSRGKSNEKLFFGSGTQLSVL.

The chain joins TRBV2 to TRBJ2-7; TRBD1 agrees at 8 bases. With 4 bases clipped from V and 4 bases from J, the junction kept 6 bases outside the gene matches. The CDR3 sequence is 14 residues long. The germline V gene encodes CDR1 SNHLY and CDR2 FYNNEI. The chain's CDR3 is CASSGGTGPYEQYF. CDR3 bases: TGTGCCAGCAGTGGCGGGACAGGTCCGTACGAGCAGTACTTC.

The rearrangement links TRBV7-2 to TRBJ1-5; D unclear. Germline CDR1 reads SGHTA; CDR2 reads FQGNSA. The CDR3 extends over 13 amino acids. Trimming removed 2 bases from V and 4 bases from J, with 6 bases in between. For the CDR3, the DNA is TGTGCCAGCAGCTTAAGCCGAAATCAGCCCCAGCATTTT. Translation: CASSLSRNQPQHF.

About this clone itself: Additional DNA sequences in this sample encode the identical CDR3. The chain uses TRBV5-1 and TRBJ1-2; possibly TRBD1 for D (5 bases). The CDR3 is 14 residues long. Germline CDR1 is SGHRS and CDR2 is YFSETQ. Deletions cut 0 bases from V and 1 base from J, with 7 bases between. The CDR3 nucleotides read TGCGCCAGCAGCTTGGATAGGGGTAACTATGGCTACACCTTC. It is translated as CASSLDRGNYGYTF. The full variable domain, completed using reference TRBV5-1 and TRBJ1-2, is KAGVTQTPRYLIKTRGQQVTLSCSPISGHRSVSWYQQTPGQGLQFLFEYFSETQRNKGNFPGRFSGRQFSNSRSEMNVSTLELGDSALYLCASSLDRGNYGYTFGSGTRLTVV.

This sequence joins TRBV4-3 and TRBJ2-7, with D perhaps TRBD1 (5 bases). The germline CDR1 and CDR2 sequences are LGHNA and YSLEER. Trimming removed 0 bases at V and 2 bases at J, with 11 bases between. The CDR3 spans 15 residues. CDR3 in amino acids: CASSQDLLRAYEQYF. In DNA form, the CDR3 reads TGCGCCAGCAGCCAAGATCTTCTCAGGGCCTACGAGCAGTACTTC.

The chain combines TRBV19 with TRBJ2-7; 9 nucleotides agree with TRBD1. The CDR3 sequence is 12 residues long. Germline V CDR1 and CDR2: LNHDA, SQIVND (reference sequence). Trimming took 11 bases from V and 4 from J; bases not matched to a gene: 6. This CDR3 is CAAGTGSYEQYF. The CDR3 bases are TGTGCCGCCGGGACAGGGAGTTACGAGCAGTACTTC.

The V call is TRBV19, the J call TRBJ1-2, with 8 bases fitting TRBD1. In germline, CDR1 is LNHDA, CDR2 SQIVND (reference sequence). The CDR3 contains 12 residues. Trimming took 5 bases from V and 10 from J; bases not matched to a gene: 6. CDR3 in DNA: TGTGCCAGTAGTCGAGGACAGGGTGCCTACACCTTC. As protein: CASSRGQGAYTF.

The CDR3 DNA follows: TGTGCCAGCTCACCACCGGGGCAGGGGAACACCGGGGAGCTGTTTTTT. Amino acid sequence: CASSPPGQGNTGELFF. The chain links TRBV18 to TRBJ2-2, with a tentative D call TRBD1 (5 bases). Germline-derived CDR1 and CDR2 are KGHSH and LQKENI. This CDR3 spans 16 amino acids. The germline V and J ends were trimmed by 0 bases and 1 base, with 9 bases remaining between them.

CDR3 nucleotide sequence: TGTGCCAGTAGTATAAGTCAGGGGGTAACCTACGAGCAGTACTTC. It is translated as CASSISQGVTYEQYF. The chain uses TRBV19 and TRBJ2-7, with 7 bases lining up with TRBD1. J gave up 2 bases and V 2 bases, and 6 bases lay outside the gene matches. The CDR3 loop spans 15 amino acids. Germline CDR1 and CDR2: LNHDA and SQIVND (reference sequence).

The CDR3 protein is CASRPGQGNSPLHF. The DNA of the CDR3 is TGTGCCAGCAGACCGGGACAGGGGAATTCACCCCTCCACTTT. V and J are TRBV6-6 and TRBJ1-6; 10 nucleotides align to TRBD1. This CDR3 region has 14 residues. V shed 6 bases and J 7 bases; nucleotides not matched to a gene: 3. Looked up from germline, CDR1 is MNHNY and CDR2 is SVGAGI (reference sequence).

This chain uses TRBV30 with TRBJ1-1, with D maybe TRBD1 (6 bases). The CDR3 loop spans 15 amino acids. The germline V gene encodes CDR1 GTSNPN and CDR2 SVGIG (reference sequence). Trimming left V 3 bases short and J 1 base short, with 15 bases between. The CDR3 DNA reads TGTGCCTGGAGCGTCTTGACAGGCGAGAACACTGAAGCTTTCTTT. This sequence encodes CAWSVLTGENTEAFF.

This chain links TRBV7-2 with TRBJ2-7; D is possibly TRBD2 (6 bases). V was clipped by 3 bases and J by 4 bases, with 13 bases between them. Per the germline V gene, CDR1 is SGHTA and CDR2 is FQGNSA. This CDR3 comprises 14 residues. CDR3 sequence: CASSLKAGNYEQYF. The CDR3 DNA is TGTGCCAGCAGCTTGAAAGCGGGTAATTACGAGCAGTACTTC.

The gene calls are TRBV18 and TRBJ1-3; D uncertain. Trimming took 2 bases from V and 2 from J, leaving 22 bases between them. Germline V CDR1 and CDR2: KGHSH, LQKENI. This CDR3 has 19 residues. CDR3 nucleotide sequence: TGTGCCAGCTCACCAAGTAAGGCGGGATTAATCGCCCCTGGAAACACCATATATTTT. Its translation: CASSPSKAGLIAPGNTIYF.

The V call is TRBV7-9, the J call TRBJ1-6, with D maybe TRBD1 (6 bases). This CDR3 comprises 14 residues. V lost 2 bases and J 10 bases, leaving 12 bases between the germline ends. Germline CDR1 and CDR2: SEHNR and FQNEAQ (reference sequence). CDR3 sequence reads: CASSLTAGESPLHF. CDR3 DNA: TGTGCCAGCAGCTTAACTGCAGGGGAGTCACCCCTCCACTTT.

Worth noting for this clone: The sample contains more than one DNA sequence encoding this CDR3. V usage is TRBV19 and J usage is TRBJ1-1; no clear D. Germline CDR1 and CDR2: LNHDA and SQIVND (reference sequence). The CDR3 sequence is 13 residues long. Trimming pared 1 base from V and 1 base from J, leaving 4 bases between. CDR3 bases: TGTGCCAGTAGTATAGGCGGGAACACTGAAGCTTTCTTT. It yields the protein CASSIGGNTEAFF.

The CDR3: CASSPWGTGHSYEQYF. The CDR3 bases are TGTGCCAGTAGTCCATGGGGCACAGGGCACTCCTACGAGCAGTACTTC. This chain connects TRBV19 to TRBJ2-7, with D possibly TRBD1 on 6 matching bases. The CDR3 length is 16 residues. Between the trimmed V and J ends, which lost 5 bases and 0 bases, there was a span of 17 bases. The germline V gene has CDR1 LNHDA and CDR2 SQIVND (reference sequence).